Below, 28 T cell receptor beta chains from the same sample are listed, as sequenced in a study of T cell responses to AZD1222 COVID-19 vaccine. The table came from immunoSEQ multiplex PCR; TCRdb's copy has only in-frame clones and leaves some out. The repertoire holds about 81,000 clones, under 95% seen once, with about 9.9% in the top ten. Sequences were derived from peripheral blood, sampled 28 days after the second AZD1222 dose. The receptors were sampled from an adult who received the AZD1222 COVID-19 vaccine.

This clone was recorded only once. The chain combines TRBV11-2 with TRBJ1-2; 12 bases are a match to TRBD1. Germline V gene data show CDR1 as SGHAT and CDR2 as FQNNGV. The CDR3 extends over 18 amino acids. Trimming took 6 bases from V and 5 from J; bases not matched to a gene: 16. CDR3 in amino acids: CASRPLGTGGALGYGYTF. DNA of the CDR3: TGTGCCAGCAGGCCCCTCGGGACAGGGGGCGCGTTAGGTTATGGCTACACCTTC.

For the CDR3, the DNA is TGTGCCAGCACGTTTAGCTCCTATAATTCACCCCTCCACTTT. This encodes CASTFSSYNSPLHF. The chain employs TRBV19 and TRBJ1-6; no definite D call. CDR1 LNHDA and CDR2 SQIVND come from the germline V gene (reference sequence). CDR3 size: 14 residues. Between the trimmed V and J ends, which lost 9 bases and 0 bases, there was a span of 9 bases.

The rearrangement links TRBV25-1 to TRBJ2-2, with 9 bases fitting TRBD1. Germline V lookup: CDR1 MGHDK, CDR2 SYGVNS. Trimming at V came to 1 base and at J to 6 bases, leaving 3 bases not matched to a gene. The length of the CDR3 is 15 residues. The DNA of the CDR3 is TGTGCCAGCAGTGAATGGGACAGGGCGGCCGGGGAGCTGTTTTTT. Its protein product is CASSEWDRAAGELFF.

This chain links TRBV9 with TRBJ2-5, with no clear D. The CDR3 consists of 15 residues. V lost 0 bases to trimming and J lost 2 bases, with 11 bases between them. CDR1 is SGDLS, CDR2 YYNGEE, per germline. The DNA of the CDR3 is TGTGCCAGCAGCGTAGCGGTTGTGGGGCAAGAGACCCAGTACTTC. It specifies CASSVAVVGQETQYF. Supplemented by reference TRBV9 and TRBJ2-5, the full variable domain reads DSGVTQTPKHLITATGQRVTLRCSPRSGDLSVYWYQQSLDQGLQFLIQYYNGEERAKGNILERFSAQQFPDLHSELNLSSLELGDSALYFCASSVAVVGQETQYFGPGTRLLVL.

The chain has TRBV3-1 (or the pseudogene TRBV3-2) and TRBJ2-3; 9 nucleotides line up with TRBD2. Germline V CDR1 and CDR2: LGHDT, YNNKEL (reference sequence). The CDR3 contains 15 residues. After removal of 0 bases from V and 6 bases from J, the junction contained 4 bases not matched to a gene. The CDR3 loop is CASSQELTSGDTQYF. The CDR3 DNA is TGTGCCAGCAGCCAAGAGTTGACTAGCGGTGATACGCAGTATTTT.

This clone appeared a single time. The chain links TRBV2 to TRBJ1-5, with unresolved D. This CDR3 spans 16 amino acids. The germline gives CDR1 SNHLY, CDR2 FYNNEI. With 6 bases removed from V and 4 bases from J, the gap between germline ends came to 19 bases. CDR3 in DNA: TGTGCCAGCAGCATGGGTACTACATGGAGGAATCAGCCCCAGCATTTT. Translation: CASSMGTTWRNQPQHF.

The chain uses TRBV29-1 and TRBJ2-7; tentatively, D is TRBD1 (6 bases). The CDR3 length is 12 residues. CDR1 and CDR2 (germline): SQVTM, ANQGSEA. V was pared by 7 bases and J by 3 bases, with 13 bases between. CDR3 nucleotide sequence: TGCAGCGCACGTACAGGGAACTACGAGCAGTACTTC. Protein sequence: CSARTGNYEQYF.

This clone was detected only once. V and J are TRBV12-5 and TRBJ2-2; 9 bases agree with TRBD1. The CDR3 covers 14 residues. Losses at the gene ends were 6 bases for V and 7 bases for J; bases not matched to a gene: 6. From germline, CDR1 is LGHNT and CDR2 FRNRAP. The CDR3 loop is CASGQGQGHGELFF. CDR3 DNA sequence: TGTGCTAGTGGACAGGGACAGGGCCACGGGGAGCTGTTTTTT. The full variable domain, with the rest looked up from reference TRBV12-5 and TRBJ2-2, is DARVTQTPRHKVTEMGQEVTMRCQPILGHNTVFWYRQTMMQGLELLAYFRNRAPLDDSGMPKDRFSAEMPDATLATLKIQPSEPRDSAVYFCASGQGQGHGELFFGEGSRLTVL.

The chain couples TRBV4-1 to TRBJ2-2; D remains unclear. The germline V gene encodes CDR1 MGHRA and CDR2 YSYEKL. V shed 4 bases and J shed 5 bases, with 14 bases lying between them. The CDR3 loop spans 15 amino acids. CDR3 coding DNA: TGCGCCAGCAGCCGTACCGCAATGTCGACCGGGGAGCTGTTTTTT. Residues: CASSRTAMSTGELFF.

This clone was observed a handful of times. This chain links TRBV4-2 with TRBJ1-2; TRBD1 is a possible D gene (5 bases). This CDR3 is built from 15 residues. Germline V gene data show CDR1 as LGHNA and CDR2 as YNFKEQ. V lost 4 bases and J lost 6, with 18 bases in between. CDR3 in amino acids: CASSRDTVGTDGYTF. The CDR3 nucleotides are TGTGCCAGCAGCCGAGATACAGTCGGGACTGATGGCTACACCTTC.

This chain joins TRBV5-1 and TRBJ1-1; D may be TRBD1 (6 bases). V lost 0 bases, J lost 4 bases, and 13 bases lay in between. The length of the CDR3 is 15 residues. The germline gives CDR1 SGHRS, CDR2 YFSETQ. The CDR3 here is CASSLVPEGGTEAFF. The CDR3, as DNA: TGCGCCAGCAGCTTGGTCCCCGAGGGGGGCACTGAAGCTTTCTTT.

This clone has only one observation. The chain employs TRBV2 and TRBJ1-2; tentatively, D is TRBD1 (6 bases). Germline CDR1 SNHLY, CDR2 FYNNEI. This CDR3 contains 13 residues. Trimming pared 9 bases from V and 4 bases from J, leaving 15 bases between. The CDR3 nucleotides read TGTGCCAGTAGACAGGCCACTACCTATGGCTACACCTTC. It specifies CASRQATTYGYTF.

V is TRBV28 and J is TRBJ1-1, with D possibly being TRBD1 (6 bases). The CDR3 loop spans 13 amino acids. V shed 5 bases and J shed 7 bases, with 14 bases lying between them. Germline assignment: CDR1 MDHEN and CDR2 SYDVKM. The CDR3 sequence is CASSTLAQGEAFF. In DNA form, the CDR3 reads TGTGCCAGCAGTACCCTCGCACAGGGTGAAGCTTTCTTT.

The chain's CDR3 is CASSLSRDRAYNEQFF. CDR3 DNA: TGTGCCAGCAGCTTATCCCGGGACAGGGCCTACAATGAGCAGTTCTTC. This chain joins TRBV7-9 and TRBJ2-1; 9 bases align to TRBD1. With 2 bases clipped from V and 2 bases from J, the junction kept 4 bases outside the gene matches. CDR1 is SEHNR and CDR2 is FQNEAQ in the germline V gene (reference sequence). This CDR3 spans 16 amino acids.

The chain has TRBV29-1 and TRBJ1-6; D is possibly TRBD1 (6 bases). In germline, CDR1 is SQVTM, CDR2 ANQGSEA. Trimming pared 5 bases from V and 5 bases from J, leaving 13 bases between. This CDR3 has 14 amino acids. The DNA of the CDR3 is TGCAGCGTTCGCGGGACATCAAATAATTCACCCCTCCACTTT. Residues: CSVRGTSNNSPLHF.

V gene TRBV5-4 combines with J gene TRBJ1-1, with a possible D match to TRBD1 (6 bases). The CDR3 contains 14 residues. CDR1 is SGHNT, CDR2 YYREEE, per germline (reference sequence). V lost 4 bases, J lost 0 bases, and 10 bases lay in between. The CDR3 nucleotides are TGTGCCAGCAGCCCGGACAGACTGAACACTGAAGCTTTCTTT. Translation gives CASSPDRLNTEAFF.

This chain connects TRBV2 to TRBJ1-1, with 8 bases aligning to TRBD1. In germline, CDR1 is SNHLY, CDR2 FYNNEI. The length of the CDR3 is 13 residues. V lost 6 bases and J lost 4; bases outside the gene matches: 4. The CDR3: CASSGTGLTEAFF. CDR3 nucleotide sequence: TGTGCCAGCAGCGGGACAGGTCTCACTGAAGCTTTCTTT. Full variable domain (missing parts from reference TRBV2 and TRBJ1-1): EPEVTQTPSHQVTQMGQEVILRCVPISNHLYFYWYRQILGQKVEFLVSFYNNEISEKSEIFDDQFSVERPDGSNFTLKIRSTKLEDSAMYFCASSGTGLTEAFFGQGTRLTVV.

In its sample, this clone was seen a few times. The V call is TRBV24-1, the J call TRBJ1-2, with 10 bases lining up with TRBD1. CDR3 length: 16 amino acids. CDR1 is KGHDR and CDR2 is SFDVKD in the germline V gene. Germline trimming cut 4 bases from V and 4 bases from J; bases unmatched to any gene: 8. The CDR3 region is CATSDPKTGGSYGYTF. CDR3 bases: TGTGCCACCAGTGACCCCAAGACAGGGGGCTCCTATGGCTACACCTTC.

The genes are TRBV6-5 and TRBJ2-1; 8 nucleotides match TRBD1. This CDR3 has 15 residues. Trimming at V came to 4 bases and at J to 4 bases, leaving 6 bases not matched to a gene. Looked up from germline, CDR1 is MNHEY and CDR2 is SVGAGI. The CDR3 coding sequence is TGTGCCAGCAGTTTGGGACAGGTTTTTTACAATGAGCAGTTCTTC. It encodes CASSLGQVFYNEQFF.

V is TRBV7-2 and J is TRBJ1-1; 7 nucleotides agree with TRBD1. Germline CDR1 reads SGHTA; CDR2 reads FQGNSA. V shed 1 base, J shed 4 bases, and the junction held 6 bases outside the gene matches. The CDR3 is 15 amino acids. In DNA, the CDR3 is TGTGCCAGCAGCTTAGGACAGGGTCTGCTCACTGAAGCTTTCTTT. Translation gives CASSLGQGLLTEAFF.

The chain has TRBV6-2 or TRBV6-3 and TRBJ1-2, with D possibly matching TRBD1 (5 bases). The CDR3 covers 12 residues. CDR1 and CDR2 (germline): MNHEY, SVGEGT. The V gene lost 5 bases and the J gene lost 5 bases, with 9 bases spanning the gap. The CDR3 DNA reads as TGTGCCAGCAGTCAAGGGGTGTATGGCTACACCTTC. Translation gives CASSQGVYGYTF.

This clone was detected only once. The V call is TRBV28, the J call TRBJ2-7; the D is unclear. The CDR3 consists of 12 residues. V lost 8 bases to trimming and J lost 2 bases, with 10 bases between them. CDR1 is MDHEN, CDR2 SYDVKM, per germline. The CDR3 nucleotides read TGTGCCAGCGGCAGGATTACCTACGAGCAGTACTTC. Translating it yields CASGRITYEQYF.

This clone was detected once. CDR3 DNA: TGTGCCAGCAGCCAGGGCTCTGGAAACACCATATATTTT. Protein: CASSQGSGNTIYF. The chain has TRBV3-1 (or the pseudogene TRBV3-2) and TRBJ1-3; unclear D gene. The CDR3 has 13 residues. Germline assignment: CDR1 LGHDT and CDR2 YNNKEL (reference sequence). The V and J ends lost 3 bases and 0 bases respectively, with 3 bases between them.

CDR3 nucleotides: TGTGCCAGCTCACCAGCGGCCAACTACAATGAGCAGTTCTTC. It specifies CASSPAANYNEQFF. The J gene is TRBJ2-1, the V gene TRBV18; D gene uncertain. From germline, CDR1 is KGHSH and CDR2 LQKENI. This CDR3 contains 14 residues. The V end was cut by 2 bases, the J end by 3 bases, with 8 bases between.

The chain joins TRBV29-1 to TRBJ1-2; tentatively, D is TRBD1 (6 bases). Deletions cut 4 bases from V and 3 bases from J, with 9 bases between. Germline V lookup: CDR1 SQVTM, CDR2 ANQGSEA. There are 12 residues in the CDR3. The CDR3 DNA follows: TGCAGCGTTGGGGGGGCCCACTATGGCTACACCTTC. Residues: CSVGGAHYGYTF.

This chain joins TRBV9 and TRBJ1-3, with a tentative D call TRBD1 (5 bases). V lost 0 bases and J lost 6, with 19 bases in between. The V gene's germline CDR1 is SGDLS and CDR2 YYNGEE. CDR3 length: 17 amino acids. The CDR3 DNA is TGTGCCAGCAGCGTAGACCCCGGACACTCCGTTCCAAACACCATATATTTT. Translation gives CASSVDPGHSVPNTIYF.

The chain uses TRBV5-6 and TRBJ1-1; D not certain. The CDR3 extends over 13 amino acids. Trimming took 1 base from V and 0 from J, leaving 4 bases between them. Germline CDR1 and CDR2: SGHDT and YYEEEE. The chain's CDR3 is CASSLRLNTEAFF. CDR3 coding DNA: TGTGCCAGCAGCTTGAGGCTGAACACTGAAGCTTTCTTT.

The chain uses TRBV3-1 (or the pseudogene TRBV3-2) and TRBJ2-1; D perhaps matches TRBD2 (7 bases). Germline CDR1 reads LGHDT; CDR2 reads YNNKEL (reference sequence). V lost 7 bases to trimming and J lost 7 bases, with 20 bases between them. The length of the CDR3 is 15 residues. The CDR3 DNA reads TGTGCCAGCACCCGAGGGTGGGGGGGGCGGAATGAGCAGTTCTTC. Protein product: CASTRGWGGRNEQFF.